This T cell receptor beta chain was sequenced in a study of shared clonotypes between healthy human individuals. Study-level findings and limits: The sharing of roughly 5% of naive CD4 clonotypes was seen across several donors.

The protocol was immunoSEQ multiplex PCR, while the TCRdb copy is restricted to in-frame clones and leaves out a portion. The table shows around 690,000 clones, with 90% occurring only once. On this clone: Its specificity is unknown. One end of the junction does not line up with germline, which may come from a read error.

This CDR3 has 12 amino acids. The germline V gene has CDR1 MNHEY and CDR2 SVGAGI. The sequence was collected from a man in his late teens or twenties in good health. Some clones in this sample may be carry-over from other donors' samples. The sample was memory CD8+ T cells from PBMCs. Sample subset: CD45RO+ cells pooled with CCR7-negative TemRA cells. V is TRBV6-5 and J is TRBJ2-7, with D possibly matching TRBD1 (6 bases). CDR3: CASSYSGALGTF. CDR3 bases: TGTGCCAGCAGTTACTCGGGGGCCCTAGGGACCTTC.